Shown below are 13 T cell receptor beta chains from a single sample sequenced in a study of healthy donors' naive CD4 and CD8 T cells. Each TCR library used 450 to 600 ng of total RNA and a linear amplification protocol. MiXCR, applied by TCRdb to the reads, yields one record per CDR3 protein. The sample includes 200,000 or so distinct CDR3 sequences, about 70% of them seen just once. The sequenced material came from naive CD4+ and CD8+ T cells sorted from blood, pooled from several donors. Source of these receptors: a pool of human donors in good health; the sample pools cells from several healthy donors.

The sample holds a few counts of this clonotype. The V and J genes are TRBV10-3 and TRBJ2-5; a possible D gene is TRBD1 (5 bases). CDR1 and CDR2 from the germline V gene are ENHRY and SYGVKD. V lost 3 bases and J 4 bases, leaving 9 bases between the germline ends. The CDR3 has 13 amino acids. This chain's CDR3 is CAISDLDRETQYF. CDR3 DNA: TGTGCCATCAGTGACCTTGACAGAGAGACCCAGTACTTC.

CDR3 in DNA: TGTGCCACCAGCAGAGGTTACAGGGGCGATTTCATGAACACTGAAGCTTTCTTT. Protein product: CATSRGYRGDFMNTEAFF. The V gene is TRBV15, the J gene TRBJ1-1; TRBD1 matches at 7 bases. The CDR3 is made up of 18 amino acids. Trimming cost V 1 base and J 0 bases; bases outside gene matches: 11. Per the germline V gene, CDR1 is LNHNV and CDR2 is YYDKDF (reference sequence).

This chain connects TRBV29-1 to TRBJ1-2; D not certain. CDR3 length equals 14 residues. Germline CDR1 and CDR2: SQVTM and ANQGSEA. Trimming pared 3 bases from V and 5 bases from J, leaving 16 bases between. This CDR3 reads CSVEEGRLGYGYTF. CDR3 DNA: TGCAGCGTTGAGGAGGGCAGACTGGGGTATGGCTACACCTTC.

The chain is built from TRBV5-4 and TRBJ2-2; D possibly matches TRBD1 or TRBD2 (5 bases each). This CDR3 spans 16 amino acids. The germline V gene has CDR1 SGHNT and CDR2 YYREEE (reference sequence). The V and J ends lost 0 bases and 4 bases respectively, with 13 bases between them. For the CDR3, the DNA is TGTGCCAGCAGCTTGGCGGGACGACGAGTCACCGGGGAGCTGTTTTTT. It specifies CASSLAGRRVTGELFF. Supplemented by reference TRBV5-4 and TRBJ2-2, the full variable domain reads ETGVTQSPTHLIKTRGQQVTLRCSSQSGHNTVSWYQQALGQGPQFIFQYYREEENGRGNFPPRFSGLQFPNYSSELNVNALELDDSALYLCASSLAGRRVTGELFFGEGSRLTVL.

The chain is built from TRBV19 and TRBJ1-1; the D gene is possibly TRBD1 (6 bases). From germline, CDR1 is LNHDA and CDR2 SQIVND (reference sequence). Trimming shortened V by 3 bases and J by 8 bases, and 19 bases separated the two germline ends. There are 15 residues in the CDR3. Here the CDR3 reads CASSMYSRTEGEAFF. CDR3 DNA: TGTGCCAGTAGTATGTATTCAAGGACAGAAGGAGAAGCTTTCTTT.

A few counts support this clonotype. This chain links TRBV11-2 with TRBJ2-5, with 8 bases lining up with TRBD1. The CDR3 sequence is 17 residues long. V was clipped by 7 bases and J by 3 bases; unmatched bases: 16. The germline CDR1 and CDR2 sequences are SGHAT and FQNNGV. The CDR3 coding sequence is TGTGCCAGCACCCCCCTAAGGACAGGGCGAAGGGAAGAGACCCAGTACTTC. Translating gives CASTPLRTGRREETQYF.

The chain uses TRBV19 and TRBJ2-2; TRBD2 matches at 7 bases. In germline, CDR1 is LNHDA, CDR2 SQIVND (reference sequence). The ends lost 8 bases at V and 4 bases at J; junction bases unmatched: 4. The CDR3 covers 13 residues. The CDR3 bases are TGTGCCAGTGCGGGGGAGACCACCGGGGAGCTGTTTTTT. Its translation is CASAGETTGELFF.

The rearrangement links TRBV5-1 to TRBJ1-1, with 7 nucleotides matching TRBD1. The CDR3 loop spans 14 amino acids. With V trimmed by 4 bases and J by 5 bases, 8 bases remained unmatched. Germline V lookup: CDR1 SGHRS, CDR2 YFSETQ. The CDR3 protein is CASSPTTGVTEAFF. CDR3 in DNA: TGCGCCAGCAGCCCAACAACAGGGGTGACTGAAGCTTTCTTT.

V is TRBV6-5 and J is TRBJ1-4; D gene unclear. The CDR3 runs to 17 residues. Germline V gene data show CDR1 as MNHEY and CDR2 as SVGAGI. With 6 bases removed from V and 8 bases from J, the gap between germline ends came to 25 bases. For the CDR3, the DNA is TGTGCCAGCAGCAACCGCCGGTTTGGGCAGTTTGGGGAAAAACTGTTTTTT. Translated, it gives CASSNRRFGQFGEKLFF.

The genes are TRBV29-1 and TRBJ2-7; a possible D gene is TRBD1 (6 bases). CDR1 is SQVTM, CDR2 ANQGSEA, per germline. The CDR3 is 12 residues long. V was clipped by 2 bases and J by 5 bases, with 10 bases between them. The CDR3 coding sequence is TGCAGCGTTGAAAAGGGGGTCGACGAGCAGTACTTC. Its protein is CSVEKGVDEQYF.

The chain links TRBV4-3 to TRBJ1-1; D not resolved. Germline CDR1 LGHNA, CDR2 YSLEER. V was pared by 1 base and J by 1 base, with 10 bases between. The CDR3 loop spans 15 amino acids. The CDR3 DNA reads TGCGCCAGCAGCCAAGTGAGGGCGAGGAACACTGAAGCTTTCTTT. Translation: CASSQVRARNTEAFF.

The rearrangement joins TRBV20-1 to TRBJ2-1; D may be TRBD1 (6 bases). This CDR3 contains 14 residues. V was clipped by 5 bases and J by 10 bases, with 21 bases between them. Germline V lookup: CDR1 DFQATT, CDR2 SNEGSKA (reference sequence). CDR3 protein: CSAQGGLGGPEQFF. The CDR3 nucleotides read TGCAGTGCTCAAGGGGGTTTGGGCGGGCCCGAGCAGTTCTTC.

The table lists this clonotype with a count of one. The genes are TRBV5-4 and TRBJ1-1; D uncertain. The V end was cut by 0 bases, the J end by 3 bases, with 3 bases between. Per the germline V gene, CDR1 is SGHNT and CDR2 is YYREEE (reference sequence). The CDR3 consists of 12 residues. The CDR3 here is CASSLDDTEAFF. The CDR3, as DNA: TGTGCCAGCAGCTTGGACGACACTGAAGCTTTCTTT. The variable domain in full, with the rest retrieved from reference TRBV5-4 and TRBJ1-1, is ETGVTQSPTHLIKTRGQQVTLRCSSQSGHNTVSWYQQALGQGPQFIFQYYREEENGRGNFPPRFSGLQFPNYSSELNVNALELDDSALYLCASSLDDTEAFFGQGTRLTVV.